This T cell receptor (beta chain) was identified in a study of STAT5B mutations in CD4+ large granular lymphocyte leukemia. General observations from the study: TRBV06-family usage was enriched in top patient clones (8/27) versus controls (2/35). Patient CD4-sorted repertoires looked more clonal than healthy CD4+ repertoires, even without putative leukemic clones.

As to this clone: The antigen is not known.

V lost 3 bases to trimming and J lost 1 base, with 13 bases between them. The CDR3 is 16 amino acids. Germline lookup yields CDR1 MGHRA and CDR2 YSYEKL. Per the authors' pipeline: The detection floor for productive clonotype frequency was 2.59 x 10-5. TCRdb's table, derived via immunoSEQ multiplex PCR, lists solely in-frame clones and lacks some. That table gives V, J and clone size, and the DNA gave D and trimming. The profile covers about 21,000 clones, with roughly three quarters appearing a single time and 25% to 35% taken by the ten largest. Material: CD4+ T cells from blood buffy coats. The receptor was isolated from a human donor in good health. V gene TRBV4-1 combines with J gene TRBJ1-5, with D possibly TRBD1 on 5 matching bases. CDR3 sequence: CASSHGGGRSNQPQHF. DNA for the CDR3: TGCGCCAGCAGCCATGGGGGAGGTCGGAGCAATCAGCCCCAGCATTTT.